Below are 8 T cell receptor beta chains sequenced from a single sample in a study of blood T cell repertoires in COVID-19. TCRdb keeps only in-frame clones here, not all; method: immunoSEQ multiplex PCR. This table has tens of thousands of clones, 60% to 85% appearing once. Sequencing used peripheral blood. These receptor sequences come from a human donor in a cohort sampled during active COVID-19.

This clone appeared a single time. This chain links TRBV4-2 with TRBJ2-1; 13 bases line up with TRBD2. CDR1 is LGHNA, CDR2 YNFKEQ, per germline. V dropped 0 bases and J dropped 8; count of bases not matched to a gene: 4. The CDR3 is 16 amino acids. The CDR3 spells CASSQDTSGRAHEQFF. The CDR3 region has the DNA TGTGCCAGCAGCCAAGATACTAGCGGGAGGGCCCATGAGCAGTTCTTC.

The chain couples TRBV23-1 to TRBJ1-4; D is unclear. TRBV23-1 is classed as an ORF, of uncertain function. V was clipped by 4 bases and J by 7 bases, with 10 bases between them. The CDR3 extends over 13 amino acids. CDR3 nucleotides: TGCGCCAGCAGTCTGAATCCGGTTGAAAAACTGTTTTTT. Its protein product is CASSLNPVEKLFF.

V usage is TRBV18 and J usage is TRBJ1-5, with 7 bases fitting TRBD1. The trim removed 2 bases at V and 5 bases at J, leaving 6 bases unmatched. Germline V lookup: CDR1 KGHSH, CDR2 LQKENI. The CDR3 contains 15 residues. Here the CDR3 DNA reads TGTGCCAGCTCACCAGCAGGGGGACGGGATCAGCCCCAGCATTTT. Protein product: CASSPAGGRDQPQHF.

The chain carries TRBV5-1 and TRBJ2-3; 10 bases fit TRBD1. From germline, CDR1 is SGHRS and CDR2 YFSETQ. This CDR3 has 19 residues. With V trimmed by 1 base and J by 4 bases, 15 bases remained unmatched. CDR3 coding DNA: TGCGCCAGCAGCTTGTCCCCCTTCCGACAGGGGGCGTTAGCAGATACGCAGTATTTT. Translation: CASSLSPFRQGALADTQYF. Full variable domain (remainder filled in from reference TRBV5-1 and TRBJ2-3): KAGVTQTPRYLIKTRGQQVTLSCSPISGHRSVSWYQQTPGQGLQFLFEYFSETQRNKGNFPGRFSGRQFSNSRSEMNVSTLELGDSALYLCASSLSPFRQGALADTQYFGPGTRLTVL.

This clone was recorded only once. The CDR3 nucleotides read TGTGCCAGCCTGATGAAGAGCCTAGATACGCAGTATTTT. Protein product: CASLMKSLDTQYF. This sequence joins TRBV2 and TRBJ2-3; D unclear. The germline V gene encodes CDR1 SNHLY and CDR2 FYNNEI. The CDR3 spans 13 residues. Trimming removed 8 bases at V and 5 bases at J, with 14 bases between.

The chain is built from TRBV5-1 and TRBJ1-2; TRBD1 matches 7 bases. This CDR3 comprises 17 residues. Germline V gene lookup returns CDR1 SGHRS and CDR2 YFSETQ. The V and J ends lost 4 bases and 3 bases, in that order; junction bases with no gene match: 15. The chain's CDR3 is CASSPALGSGQDYGYTF. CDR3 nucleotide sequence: TGCGCCAGCAGCCCAGCCTTAGGGAGTGGACAGGACTATGGCTACACCTTC.

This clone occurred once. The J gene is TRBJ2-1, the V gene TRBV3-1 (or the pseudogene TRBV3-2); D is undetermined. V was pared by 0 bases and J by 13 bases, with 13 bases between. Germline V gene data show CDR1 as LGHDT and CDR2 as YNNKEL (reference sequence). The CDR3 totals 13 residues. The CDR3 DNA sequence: TGTGCCAGCAGCCAAGATGAGAGGAGTAATCAGTTCTTC. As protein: CASSQDERSNQFF.

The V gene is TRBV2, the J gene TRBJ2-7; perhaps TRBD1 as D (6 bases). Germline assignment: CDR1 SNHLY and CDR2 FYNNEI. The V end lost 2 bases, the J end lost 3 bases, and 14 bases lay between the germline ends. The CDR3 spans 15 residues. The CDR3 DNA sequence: TGTGCCAGCAGTGAAATCTCTGGACAGAACTACGAGCAGTACTTC. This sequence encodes CASSEISGQNYEQYF.